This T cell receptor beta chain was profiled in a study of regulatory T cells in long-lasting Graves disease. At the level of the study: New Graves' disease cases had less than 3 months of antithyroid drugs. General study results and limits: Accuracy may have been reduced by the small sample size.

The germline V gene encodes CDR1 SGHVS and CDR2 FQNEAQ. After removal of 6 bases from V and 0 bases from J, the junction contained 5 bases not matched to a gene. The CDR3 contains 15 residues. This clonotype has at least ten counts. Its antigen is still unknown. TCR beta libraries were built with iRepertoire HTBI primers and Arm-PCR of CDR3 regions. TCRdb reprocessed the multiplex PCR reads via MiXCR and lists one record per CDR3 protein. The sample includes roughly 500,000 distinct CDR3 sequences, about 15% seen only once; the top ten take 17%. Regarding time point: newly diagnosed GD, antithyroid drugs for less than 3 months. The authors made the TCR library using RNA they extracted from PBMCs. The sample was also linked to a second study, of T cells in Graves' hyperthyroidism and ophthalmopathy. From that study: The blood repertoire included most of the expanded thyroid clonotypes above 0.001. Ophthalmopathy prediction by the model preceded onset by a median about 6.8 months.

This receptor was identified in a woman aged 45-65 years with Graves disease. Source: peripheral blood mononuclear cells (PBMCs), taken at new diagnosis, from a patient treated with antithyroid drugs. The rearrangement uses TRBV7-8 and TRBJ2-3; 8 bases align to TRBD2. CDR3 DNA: TGTGCCAGCAGAAAGACTAGCGAAAGCACAGATACGCAGTATTTT. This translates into CASRKTSESTDTQYF.